This entry is about one TCR beta chain. Its antigen target is currently unknown. Per-nucleotide qualities are absent, and no much larger clonotype sits a single base away. Libraries were made using the immunoSEQ multiplex PCR assay. TCRdb holds this immuneACCESS table with in-frame rearrangements only. Some clones are missing; in checked studies, unresolved V genes explain under half, and the rest has no known cause. The sample table shows some 700,000 clones, and 75% to 90% are seen once. The ten largest clones take up about 0.011% of the sample. CDR1 and CDR2 (SGHDT, YYEEEE) derive from the germline V gene. V is shortened by 3 bases, J by 2 bases, and the region joining them spans 11 bases. Counted from cysteine to phenylalanine, this CDR3 has 14 amino acids. The CDR3 DNA has 42 bases and is translated from base 1. The record originates from a study of shared T cell receptors in the human thymus (dated by TCRdb to the early 2020s). Regarding the complete study: The study examined how self-reactive, shared T-cell receptor alpha chains are generated in the human thymus.

These records were also assigned to another study, of human thymus T cells. The second paper states: Immunologically healthy infants undergoing open corrective cardiac surgery for congenital heart defects in Finland were used as donors. Thymus tissue was obtained as surgical resects removed during corrective cardiac surgery. Usage of V and J gene segments appeared to be biased in both the thymic and the peripheral blood repertoires. The related research found that thymic TCR repertoires overlapped highly between unrelated individuals. The study described the TCR alpha and beta repertoires in under ten infant thymus samples and a few matching peripheral blood samples. Donor ages ranging from about 7 to 250 days were recorded, and 5 or 6 male and a couple of female infants were included in the cohort. After being mechanically released from the tissue, thymocytes were kept at -70 degrees C in pellets of about 9-32 million cells. A QIAsymphony instrument was used to extract genomic DNA from frozen cell pellets. The immunoSEQ multiplex PCR assay was used to amplify the TCRB and TCRAD loci from a standardized quantity of quality-controlled genomic DNA. Amplicons spanned the V(D)J region at a length sufficient to cover the CDR3 and identify V and J genes. The commercial immunoSEQ service was used to sequence amplicons on an Illumina platform. Primer bias and sequencing errors were corrected using previously described methods, and TCRAD and TCRB definitions followed the IMGT database. Analysis of the repertoires was done with immunoSEQ Analyzer 3.0 and VDJTools and included basic statistics, V/J segment usage, diversity estimates, rarefaction and pairwise overlap. To estimate diversity, the Chao1, ChaoE, Efron-Thisted, Shannon and inverse Simpson indices were applied, and diversity was also estimated on datasets down-sampled to the smallest sample. Repertoire overlap was assessed by strict matching of CDR3 nucleotide sequence, V gene and J gene, and clustering was done by Jaccard-based multidimensional scaling. Thymus samples yielded on average approximately 860,000 unique TCRB clonotypes, compared with 70,000 to 85,000 from blood samples.

The sequence was obtained from a girl less than two years old with a congenital heart defect. Donor details come from another sample of the same person, matched by shared clones. The sequence links TRBV5-6 to TRBJ1-1; TRBD1 is possibly the D segment (6 matching bases). The material sequenced was thymocytes. The sequenced DNA: TGTGCCAGCAGCTGCCCGACAGGTAACACTGAAGCTTTCTTT. The resulting protein is CASSCPTGNTEAFF.